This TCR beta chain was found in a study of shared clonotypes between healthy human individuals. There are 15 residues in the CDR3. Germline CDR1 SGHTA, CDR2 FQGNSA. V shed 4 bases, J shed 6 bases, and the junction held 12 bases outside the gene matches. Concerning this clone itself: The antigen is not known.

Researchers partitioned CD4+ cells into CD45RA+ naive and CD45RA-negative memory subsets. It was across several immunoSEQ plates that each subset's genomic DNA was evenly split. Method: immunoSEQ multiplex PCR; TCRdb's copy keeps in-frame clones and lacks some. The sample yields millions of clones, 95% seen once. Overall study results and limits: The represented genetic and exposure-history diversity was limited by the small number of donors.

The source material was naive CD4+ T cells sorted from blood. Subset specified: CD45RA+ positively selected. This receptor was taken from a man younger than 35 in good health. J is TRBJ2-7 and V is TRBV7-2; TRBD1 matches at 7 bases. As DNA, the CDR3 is TGTGCCAGCAGCTCCCTACAGGGGTATCGGGTCGAGCAGTACTTC. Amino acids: CASSSLQGYRVEQYF.